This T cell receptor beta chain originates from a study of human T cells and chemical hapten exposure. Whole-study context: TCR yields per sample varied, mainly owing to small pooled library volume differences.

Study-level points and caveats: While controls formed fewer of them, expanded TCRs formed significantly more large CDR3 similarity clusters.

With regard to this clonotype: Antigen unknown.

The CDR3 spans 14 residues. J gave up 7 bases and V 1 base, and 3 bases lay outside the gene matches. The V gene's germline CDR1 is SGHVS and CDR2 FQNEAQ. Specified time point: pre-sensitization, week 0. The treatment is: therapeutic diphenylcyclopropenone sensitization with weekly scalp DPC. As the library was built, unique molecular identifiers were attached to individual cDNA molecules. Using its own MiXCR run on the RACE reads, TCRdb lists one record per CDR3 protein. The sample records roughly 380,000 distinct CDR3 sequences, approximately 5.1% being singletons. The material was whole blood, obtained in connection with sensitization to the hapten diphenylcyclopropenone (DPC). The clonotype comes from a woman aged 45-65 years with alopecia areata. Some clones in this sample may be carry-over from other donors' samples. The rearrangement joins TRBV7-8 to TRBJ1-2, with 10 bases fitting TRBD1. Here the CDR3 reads CASSLVGTGAGYTF. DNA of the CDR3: TGTGCCAGCAGCTTAGTGGGGACAGGGGCTGGCTACACCTTC.